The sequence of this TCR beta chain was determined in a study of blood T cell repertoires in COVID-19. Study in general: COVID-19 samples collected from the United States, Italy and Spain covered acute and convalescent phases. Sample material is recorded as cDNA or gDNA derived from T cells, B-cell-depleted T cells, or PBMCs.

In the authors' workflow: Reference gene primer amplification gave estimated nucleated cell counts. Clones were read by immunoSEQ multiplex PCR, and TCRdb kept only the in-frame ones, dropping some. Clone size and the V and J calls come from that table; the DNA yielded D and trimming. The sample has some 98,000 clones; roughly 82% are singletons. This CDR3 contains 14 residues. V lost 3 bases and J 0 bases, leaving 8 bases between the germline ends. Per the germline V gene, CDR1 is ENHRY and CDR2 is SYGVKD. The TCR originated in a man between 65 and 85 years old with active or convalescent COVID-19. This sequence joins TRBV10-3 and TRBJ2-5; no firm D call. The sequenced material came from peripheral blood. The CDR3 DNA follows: TGTGCCATCAGTGAAAGAGACAACCAAGAGACCCAGTACTTC. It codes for CAISERDNQETQYF.